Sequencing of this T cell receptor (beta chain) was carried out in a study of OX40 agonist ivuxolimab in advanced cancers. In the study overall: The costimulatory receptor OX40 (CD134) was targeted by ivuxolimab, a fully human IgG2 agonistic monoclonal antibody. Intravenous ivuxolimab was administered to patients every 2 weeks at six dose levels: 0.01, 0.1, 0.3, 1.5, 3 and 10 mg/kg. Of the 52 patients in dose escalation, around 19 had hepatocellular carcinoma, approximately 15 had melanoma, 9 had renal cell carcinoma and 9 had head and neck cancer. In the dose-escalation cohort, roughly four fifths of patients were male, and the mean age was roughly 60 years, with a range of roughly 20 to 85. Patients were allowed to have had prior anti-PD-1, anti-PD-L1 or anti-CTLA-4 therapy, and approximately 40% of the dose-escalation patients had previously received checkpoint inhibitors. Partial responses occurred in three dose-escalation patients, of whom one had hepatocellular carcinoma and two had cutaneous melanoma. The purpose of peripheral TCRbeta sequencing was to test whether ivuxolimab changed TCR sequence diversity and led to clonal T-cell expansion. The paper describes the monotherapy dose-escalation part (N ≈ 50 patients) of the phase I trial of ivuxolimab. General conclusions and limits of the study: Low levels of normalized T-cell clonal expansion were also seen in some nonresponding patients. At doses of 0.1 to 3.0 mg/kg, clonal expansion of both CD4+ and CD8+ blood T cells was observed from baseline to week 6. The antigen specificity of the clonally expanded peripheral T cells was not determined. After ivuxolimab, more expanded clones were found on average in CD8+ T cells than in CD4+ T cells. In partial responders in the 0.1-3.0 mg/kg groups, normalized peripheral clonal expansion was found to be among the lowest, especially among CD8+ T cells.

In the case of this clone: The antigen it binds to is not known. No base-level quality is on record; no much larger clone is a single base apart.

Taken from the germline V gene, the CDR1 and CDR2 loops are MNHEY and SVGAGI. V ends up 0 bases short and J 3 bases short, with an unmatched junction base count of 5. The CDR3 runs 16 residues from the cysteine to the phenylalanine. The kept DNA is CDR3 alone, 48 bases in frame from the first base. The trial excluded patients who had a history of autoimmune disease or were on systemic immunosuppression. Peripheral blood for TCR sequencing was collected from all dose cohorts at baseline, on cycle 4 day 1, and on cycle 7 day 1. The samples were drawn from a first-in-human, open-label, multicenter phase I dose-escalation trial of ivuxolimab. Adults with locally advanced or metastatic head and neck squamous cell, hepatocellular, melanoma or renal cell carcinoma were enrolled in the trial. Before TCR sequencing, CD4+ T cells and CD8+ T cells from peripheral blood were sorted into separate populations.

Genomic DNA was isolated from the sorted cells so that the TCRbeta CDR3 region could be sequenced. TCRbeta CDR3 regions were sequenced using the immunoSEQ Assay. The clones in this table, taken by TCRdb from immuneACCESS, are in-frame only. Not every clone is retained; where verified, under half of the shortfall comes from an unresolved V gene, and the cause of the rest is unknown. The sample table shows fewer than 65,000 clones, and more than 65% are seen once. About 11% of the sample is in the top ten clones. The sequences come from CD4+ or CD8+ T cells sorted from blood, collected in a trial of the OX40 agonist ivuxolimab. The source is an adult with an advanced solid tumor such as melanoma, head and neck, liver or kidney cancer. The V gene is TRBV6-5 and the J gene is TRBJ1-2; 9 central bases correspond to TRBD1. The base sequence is TGTGCCAGCAGTTACTCGGGGGGACAGGGACACTATGGCTACACCTTC. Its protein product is CASSYSGGQGHYGYTF.